Listed here are 17 T cell receptor beta chains from one sample, sequenced in a study of blood T cell repertoires in COVID-19. Produced via immunoSEQ multiplex PCR; TCRdb's table is partial and in-frame only. The table includes fewer than 200,000 clones, 70% to 90% detected once. The sequencing sample was made of peripheral blood. These receptors originate from a man in his forties who had recovered from COVID-19.

The rearrangement uses TRBV5-8 and TRBJ2-7, with 8 bases lining up with TRBD1. The CDR3 spans 16 residues. CDR1 and CDR2 (germline): SGHTS, YDEGEE. V dropped 3 bases and J dropped 4; count of bases not matched to a gene: 12. The CDR3 spells CASSYHPGTGIYEQYF. CDR3 coding DNA: TGTGCCAGCAGCTACCACCCCGGGACAGGAATTTACGAGCAGTACTTC.

V usage is TRBV2 and J usage is TRBJ2-7; perhaps TRBD2 as D (5 bases). Trimming stripped 7 bases from V and 0 bases from J, with 10 bases between. The CDR3 is 13 residues long. Germline V CDR1 and CDR2: SNHLY, FYNNEI. The CDR3 DNA sequence: TGTGCCAGCAACGGACGGGGCTCCTACGAGCAGTACTTC. Protein product: CASNGRGSYEQYF.

In this sample, this clone turned up once. This chain joins TRBV10-3 and TRBJ1-1; D unresolved. CDR1 ENHRY and CDR2 SYGVKD come from the germline V gene. Trimming stripped 6 bases from V and 5 bases from J, with 19 bases between. The CDR3 is 15 amino acids. CDR3 residues: CAISQREVEETEAFF. The CDR3 DNA reads TGTGCCATCAGCCAACGGGAGGTCGAAGAGACTGAAGCTTTCTTT.

V gene TRBV27 combines with J gene TRBJ1-5; D not resolved. The CDR3 loop spans 14 amino acids. Trimming took off 3 bases at V and 5 bases at J, with 11 bases between the two ends. CDR1 is MNHEY, CDR2 SMNVEV, per germline (reference sequence). CDR3 residues: CASSFWAGHQPQHF. The CDR3 nucleotides are TGTGCCAGCAGTTTTTGGGCAGGCCATCAGCCCCAGCATTTT.

The chain carries TRBV19 and TRBJ1-5; weak D call: TRBD1 (5 bases). Trimming cost V 3 bases and J 4 bases, with 19 bases left between them. The CDR3 length is 17 residues. Germline-derived CDR1 and CDR2 are LNHDA and SQIVND (reference sequence). The DNA of the CDR3 is TGTGCCAGTAGTATGGAGGGGCTCCGCGATCCGAATCAGCCCCAGCATTTT. Protein sequence: CASSMEGLRDPNQPQHF. The variable domain in full, with the rest retrieved from reference TRBV19 and TRBJ1-5, is DGGITQSPKYLFRKEGQNVTLSCEQNLNHDAMYWYRQDPGQGLRLIYYSQIVNDFQKGDIAEGYSVSREKKESFPLTVTSAQKNPTAFYLCASSMEGLRDPNQPQHFGDGTRLSIL.

This clone was picked up one time. The chain is built from TRBV11-2 and TRBJ2-2, with TRBD2 matching over 7 bases. V was clipped by 7 bases and J by 5 bases; unmatched bases: 4. This CDR3 has 13 amino acids. Germline V gene lookup returns CDR1 SGHAT and CDR2 FQNNGV. CDR3 region: CASNPGRTGELFF. CDR3 DNA sequence: TGTGCCAGCAACCCCGGGAGGACCGGGGAGCTGTTTTTT. Variable domain in full (rest from reference TRBV11-2 and TRBJ2-2): EAGVAQSPRYKIIEKRQSVAFWCNPISGHATLYWYQQILGQGPKLLIQFQNNGVVDDSQLPKDRFSAERLKGVDSTLKIQPAKLEDSAVYLCASNPGRTGELFFGEGSRLTVL.

The gene calls are TRBV6-5 and TRBJ2-3; 8 bases align to TRBD2. This CDR3 region has 16 residues. V lost 4 bases to trimming and J lost 2 bases; unmatched junction nucleotides: 8. Germline V gene sequence: CDR1 MNHEY, CDR2 SVGAGI. DNA for the CDR3: TGTGCCAGCAGTTTTTCCGGACTAGCCGACACAGATACGCAGTATTTT. This codes for CASSFSGLADTDTQYF.

The genes are TRBV29-1 and TRBJ2-5, with 8 positions matching TRBD1. The junction had 5 bases not matched to a gene; V was cut back by 7 bases and J by 4 bases. Looked up from germline, CDR1 is SQVTM and CDR2 is ANQGSEA. The CDR3 length is 12 residues. In DNA form, the CDR3 reads TGCAGCGCCGACAGGGGTCGAGAGACCCAGTACTTC. Its protein is CSADRGRETQYF. The full variable domain, in which reference TRBV29-1 and TRBJ2-5 provide the parts outside the CDR3, is SAVISQKPSRDICQRGTSLTIQCQVDSQVTMMFWYRQQPGQSLTLIATANQGSEATYESGFVIDKFPISRPNLTFSTLTVSNMSPEDSSIYLCSADRGRETQYFGPGTRLLVL.

The chain is built from TRBV4-3 and TRBJ1-4; D is possibly TRBD1 (5 bases). The CDR3 length is 15 residues. V dropped 0 bases and J dropped 1 base, with 6 bases sitting between them. Germline V gene sequence: CDR1 LGHNA, CDR2 YSLEER. CDR3 residues: CASSQERGTNEKLFF. CDR3 in DNA: TGCGCCAGCAGCCAAGAAAGGGGAACTAATGAAAAACTGTTTTTT.

V gene TRBV30 combines with J gene TRBJ1-4; D gene unclear. The V end was cut by 2 bases, the J end by 5 bases, with 12 bases between. The CDR3 loop spans 14 amino acids. Germline V gene sequence: CDR1 GTSNPN, CDR2 SVGIG (reference sequence). The CDR3 reads CAWSLTAGNEKLFF. CDR3 in DNA: TGTGCCTGGAGTCTAACGGCAGGAAATGAAAAACTGTTTTTT. Using reference TRBV30 and TRBJ1-4 for the parts outside the CDR3, the full variable domain is SQTIHQWPATLVQPVGSPLSLECTVEGTSNPNLYWYRQAAGRGLQLLFYSVGIGQISSEVPQNLSASRPQDRQFILSSKKLLLSDSGFYLCAWSLTAGNEKLFFGSGTQLSVL.

V gene TRBV25-1 combines with J gene TRBJ1-2; 7 bases agree with TRBD1. Germline V gene data show CDR1 as MGHDK and CDR2 as SYGVNS. The CDR3 runs to 12 residues. V shed 6 bases, J shed 4 bases, and the junction held 2 bases outside the gene matches. CDR3 sequence (DNA): TGTGCCAGCAGCAGGGGGATCTATGGCTACACCTTC. Its translation: CASSRGIYGYTF.

J is TRBJ2-3 and V is TRBV30; D is possibly TRBD2 (6 bases). CDR1 and CDR2 from the germline V gene are GTSNPN and SVGIG (reference sequence). This CDR3 has 15 amino acids. Trimming removed 2 bases at V and 0 bases at J, with 12 bases between. The CDR3 bases are TGTGCCTGGAGTCCAGGAGGGCTTAGCACAGATACGCAGTATTTT. Amino acid sequence: CAWSPGGLSTDTQYF. The complete variable domain, with remaining parts taken from reference TRBV30 and TRBJ2-3, reads SQTIHQWPATLVQPVGSPLSLECTVEGTSNPNLYWYRQAAGRGLQLLFYSVGIGQISSEVPQNLSASRPQDRQFILSSKKLLLSDSGFYLCAWSPGGLSTDTQYFGPGTRLTVL.

This rearrangement joins TRBV7-2 to TRBJ2-3; D not resolved. V was clipped by 5 bases and J by 0 bases, with 15 bases between them. Germline CDR1 and CDR2: SGHTA and FQGNSA. The CDR3 loop spans 16 amino acids. CDR3 sequence (DNA): TGTGCCAGCAGCCAAAAGGCCGCGGTTAGCACAGATACGCAGTATTTT. Encoded protein: CASSQKAAVSTDTQYF. The variable domain in full, completed from reference TRBV7-2 and TRBJ2-3, reads GAGVSQSPSNKVTEKGKDVELRCDPISGHTALYWYRQSLGQGLEFLIYFQGNSAPDKSGLPSDRFSAERTGGSVSTLTIQRTQQEDSAVYLCASSQKAAVSTDTQYFGPGTRLTVL.

The sample holds a few counts of this clone. V gene TRBV12-3 or TRBV12-4 combines with J gene TRBJ2-1, with 9 nucleotides matching TRBD1. Trimming cost V 7 bases and J 8 bases; bases outside gene matches: 6. CDR3 length equals 13 residues. The CDR3 loop is CASTRDRVDEQFF. The CDR3 nucleotides read TGTGCCAGCACTCGGGACAGGGTCGATGAGCAGTTCTTC.

This clone was counted once. V and J are TRBV9 and TRBJ2-5; 10 bases match TRBD1. The V and J ends lost 7 bases and 5 bases, in that order; junction bases with no gene match: 8. CDR1 SGDLS and CDR2 YYNGEE come from the germline V gene. This CDR3 is built from 14 residues. The CDR3 reads CASSLTGGHETQYF. In DNA form, the CDR3 reads TGTGCCAGCTCTTTGACAGGGGGCCACGAGACCCAGTACTTC.

The genes are TRBV7-2 and TRBJ2-2; D might be TRBD2 (5 bases). Germline assignment: CDR1 SGHTA and CDR2 FQGNSA. There are 15 residues in the CDR3. Trimming cost V 4 bases and J 7 bases, with 16 bases left between them. Written as DNA, the CDR3 is TGTGCCAGCAGCTCCTTTTCGGGATTTAGCGGGGAGCTGTTTTTT. Translation: CASSSFSGFSGELFF.

This sequence joins TRBV4-1 and TRBJ1-2; TRBD1 is a possible D gene (6 bases). The CDR3 contains 16 residues. Looked up from germline, CDR1 is MGHRA and CDR2 is YSYEKL. V lost 4 bases and J lost 2, with 17 bases in between. CDR3 loop: CASSLTGLTENYGYTF. The CDR3 bases are TGCGCCAGCAGCCTGACAGGTTTGACAGAAAACTATGGCTACACCTTC.